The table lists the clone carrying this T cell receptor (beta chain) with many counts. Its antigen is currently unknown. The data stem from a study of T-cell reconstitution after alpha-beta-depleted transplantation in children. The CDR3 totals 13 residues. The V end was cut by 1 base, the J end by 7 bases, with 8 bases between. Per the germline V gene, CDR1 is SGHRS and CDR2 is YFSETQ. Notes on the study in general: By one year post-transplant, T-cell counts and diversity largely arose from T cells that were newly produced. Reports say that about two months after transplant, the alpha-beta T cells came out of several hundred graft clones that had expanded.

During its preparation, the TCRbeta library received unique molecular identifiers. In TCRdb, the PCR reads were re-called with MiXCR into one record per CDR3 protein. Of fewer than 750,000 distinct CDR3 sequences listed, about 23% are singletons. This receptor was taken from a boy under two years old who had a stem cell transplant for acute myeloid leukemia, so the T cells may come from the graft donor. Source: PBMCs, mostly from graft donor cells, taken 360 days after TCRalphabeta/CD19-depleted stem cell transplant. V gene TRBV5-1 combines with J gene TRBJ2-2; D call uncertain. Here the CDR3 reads CASSLSLDGELFF. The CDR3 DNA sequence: TGCGCCAGCAGCTTGTCCCTGGACGGGGAGCTGTTTTTT.